The sample holds a few counts of the clone carrying this TCR beta chain. Its antigen is unidentified. This sample was included in a study of human T cells and chemical hapten exposure. Broader study findings: In comparison with controls, expanded TCRs gave rise to a significantly larger number of large CDR3 similarity clusters.

Using its own MiXCR run on the RACE reads, TCRdb lists one record per CDR3 protein. Found here are a few hundred thousand distinct CDR3 sequences, nearly 6.5% of them singletons; the top ten hold over 5.5%. Specified time point: patch test 2, 6 weeks after DPC sensitization. Noted treatment: therapeutic diphenylcyclopropenone sensitization with weekly scalp DPC. Prior to each patch test being applied, blood was drawn. Sample donors consisted of patients with alopecia, aged 18 to 70 years, who were suitable for DPC. The CDR3 sequence is 19 residues long. Germline CDR1 and CDR2: LGHNA and YSLEER. The trim removed 0 bases at V and 0 bases at J, leaving 10 bases unmatched.

The receptor's source is a woman between 18 and 30 years old with alopecia areata. Some clones in this sample may be carry-over from other donors' samples. J is TRBJ2-3 and V is TRBV4-3, with 9 bases that match TRBD2. Sequences were derived from whole blood, sampled in connection with sensitization to the hapten diphenylcyclopropenone (DPC). This chain's CDR3 is CASSQDLRVAGASTDTQYF. The CDR3 nucleotides read TGCGCCAGCAGCCAAGACCTCCGGGTAGCGGGGGCCAGCACAGATACGCAGTATTTT.